The present T cell receptor (beta chain) was sequenced within a study of blood T cell repertoires in COVID-19. Across the study: Acute and convalescent COVID-19 samples came from the United States, Italy and Spain.

The V gene lost 2 bases and the J gene lost 7 bases, with 6 bases spanning the gap. Germline CDR1 reads MNHNY; CDR2 reads SVGAGI (reference sequence). The CDR3 consists of 12 residues. Only in-frame clones appear in the TCRdb table, and some are missing; sequencing was by immunoSEQ multiplex PCR. The sample carries roughly 16,000 clones, 65% to 85% recorded once. The sample comprised peripheral blood. The sequence was collected from a human donor in a cohort sampled during active COVID-19. The V gene is TRBV6-6, the J gene TRBJ1-5, with D uncertain. The CDR3 DNA sequence: TGTGCCAGCAGTTACGCTCTACAGCCCCAGCATTTT. Amino acid sequence: CASSYALQPQHF.